The source of this T cell receptor (beta chain) is a study of identical twins. Germline lookup yields CDR1 MDHEN and CDR2 SYDVKM. This CDR3 is 17 amino acids long. V dropped 6 bases and J dropped 3 bases, with 24 bases sitting between them. Template switching added a universal primer site; cDNA carried unique molecular identifiers. MiXCR, run by TCRdb on the 5' RACE reads, gives a single entry per CDR3 protein. The table shows 650,000 to 800,000 distinct CDR3 sequences, with around 8.6% occurring only once. This clonotype has only a few counts. This sample was also put to use in a study of yellow fever vaccine responses in identical twins.

Sequencing was done on a sample of PBMCs. V gene TRBV28 combines with J gene TRBJ2-7; D possibly corresponds to TRBD1 (7 bases). This sequence originates from a woman aged 18-29 years in good health. This CDR3 reads CASSWIHRGLPLYEQYF. DNA of the CDR3: TGTGCCAGCAGCTGGATACACAGGGGACTGCCCCTCTACGAGCAGTACTTC.